Listed below are T cell receptor beta chains from one sample, sequenced in a study of beta chain features in type 1 diabetes. The repertoire was sequenced with immunoSEQ multiplex PCR; TCRdb's copy has only in-frame clones and lacks some. The sample lists around 240,000 clones; roughly 16% were seen once. Sequencing was carried out using naive CD4+ T cells from blood. These TCRs come from a young man with type 1 diabetes. CDR3s include the opening cysteine and the closing phenylalanine or tryptophan. The order of the fields is V gene, D gene, clone size, J gene, CDR3 length, CDR3 protein. A D gene is named only where the DNA matches it firmly. Part of the rows lack a size; the others show once, few, many or a class for expanded clones.

TRBV29-1	-	-	TRBJ2-3	13	CTQGGGDTDTQYF
TRBV23-1	TRBD1	-	TRBJ2-3	15	CARFQDRVFTDTQYF
TRBV25-1	-	once	TRBJ2-7	12	CASRTVTYEQYF
TRBV18	TRBD2	-	TRBJ2-4	15	CASSPQGLALNIQYF
TRBV7-2	-	few	TRBJ2-3	14	CASSLAQGTDTQYF
TRBV29-1	-	-	TRBJ1-1	14	CSVEGIYRVTEAFF
TRBV7-9	TRBD1	-	TRBJ1-5	14	CASSPKGADQPQHF
TRBV5-1	-	-	TRBJ2-3	14	CASSLYGGTDTQYF
TRBV25-1	-	few	TRBJ2-3	14	CASSRALQGDTQYF
TRBV9	-	-	TRBJ2-1	15	CASSVAPDRYNEQFF
TRBV27	TRBD1	-	TRBJ2-2	13	CASSPGTAGELFF
TRBV29-1	TRBD1	-	TRBJ1-2	14	CSVGDSGRDYGYTF
TRBV20-1	-	few	TRBJ2-1	11	CSARMDNEQFF
TRBV27	TRBD2	once	TRBJ2-3	14	CATQLAGGSDTQYF
TRBV28	-	few	TRBJ2-2	12	CAGGENTGELFF
TRBV1	-	few	TRBJ1-2	14	CTSSRTGIKEGYTF
TRBV18	TRBD2	few	TRBJ2-1	15	CASSPETSNGNEQFF
TRBV7-2	-	-	TRBJ1-2	12	CASSYYRDDRTF
TRBV9	-	-	TRBJ2-5	14	CASSVDPGQETQYF
TRBV7-2	-	few	TRBJ2-1	15	CASSLAFSAFNEQFF
TRBV7-2	-	few	TRBJ2-5	14	CASSLGPTGETQYF
TRBV28	-	-	TRBJ2-5	15	CASSYASRDQETQYF
TRBV28	-	-	TRBJ2-3	13	CASSLGRTDTQYF
TRBV2	TRBD2	-	TRBJ2-1	16	CASSESIAGAWNEQFF
TRBV25-1	-	-	TRBJ2-4	17	CASSEIGQGFAKNIQYF
TRBV30	-	few	TRBJ1-1	12	CAWSLINTEAFF
TRBV5-1	-	-	TRBJ2-4	18	CASSPSPGHSALGDIQYF
TRBV13	TRBD1	-	TRBJ2-4	14	CASSIRQGANIQYF
TRBV5-4	TRBD2	few	TRBJ2-1	16	CASSGTSGSVHNEQFF
TRBV9	-	-	TRBJ1-2	15	CASSVGDQANYGYTF
TRBV30	-	few	TRBJ2-7	14	CAWRQESRLREQYF
TRBV11-2	TRBD2	-	TRBJ2-1	16	CASRSPSGNAVYEQFF
TRBV7-2	-	few	TRBJ2-5	14	CASSFISPGETQYF
TRBV23-1	TRBD2	-	TRBJ2-1	16	CASSLTSGSSYNEQFF
TRBV9	-	few	TRBJ2-3	14	CASSISTPEDTQYF
TRBV10-3	TRBD1	-	TRBJ2-7	17	CAISELRTGRTTYEQYF
TRBV27	TRBD2	-	TRBJ2-2	17	CASSRAHLTSGTGELFF
TRBV27	TRBD2	-	TRBJ2-7	14	CASNTAGGGPGQYF
TRBV7-2	-	few	TRBJ1-3	14	CASSFTGLRNTIYF
TRBV29-1	TRBD2	once	TRBJ2-1	17	CSVSLSESSGYENEQFF
TRBV11-2	-	few	TRBJ2-1	17	CASSLGEGRDGSDEQFF